The rows below give T cell receptor beta chains drawn from one sample of a study of blood T cell repertoires in COVID-19. Clones were sequenced by immunoSEQ multiplex PCR, and TCRdb holds only the in-frame ones, with some missing. The sample lists a few hundred thousand clones, 70% to 90% occurring once. What was sequenced was peripheral blood. The receptors originated from a man aged 40-49 years with acute or convalescent COVID-19. CDR3s include the opening cysteine and the closing phenylalanine or tryptophan. The size entry is marked missing in some rows and otherwise reads once, few, many or a size class.

clone size,V gene,CDR3 protein
.,TRBV11-2,CASSFQGAYEQYF
.,TRBV3-1/TRBV3-2,CASSGRNEKLFF
few,TRBV10-3,CAISAGTSGLDEQFF
.,TRBV7-3,CASSNGGGYGIGELFF
.,TRBV7-6,CASSSTSSASSYNEQFF
once,TRBV4-3,CASSQGVTPRSSYEQYF
.,TRBV27,CASSLYGLAGVYEQYF
.,TRBV7-9,CASSLTGGDSPLHF
.,TRBV9,CASSAPRSGRANEQFF
.,TRBV19,CASTSRGSNQPQHF
.,TRBV19,CASSSPGTVDGYTF
.,TRBV12-3/TRBV12-4,CASLGGSRETQYF
.,TRBV4-1,CASSQVAGSSGANVLTF
.,TRBV3-1/TRBV3-2,CASSQRYGYTF
.,TRBV18,CASSPSLAGEYEQYF
.,TRBV27,CASSVGRTGPTFF
.,TRBV7-9,CASSPTGMGSKAFF
.,TRBV30,CAILSGANVLTF
.,TRBV7-9,CASSSPYRSSTDTQYF
.,TRBV7-2,CASSLVGTGAKVYTF
once,TRBV6-1,CASSESGHGYTF
.,TRBV6-5,CASSYSGQDLNYGYTF
once,TRBV3-1/TRBV3-2,CASSSPGGPYEQYF
.,TRBV5-8,CASSRGMTGGTYSPLHF
.,TRBV5-4,CASSVMGLAGQNEQFF
.,TRBV5-1,CASSLGGTEHEQYF
many,TRBV7-9,CASSSTYGDRDTEAFF
.,TRBV27,CASSFRTGGNQPQHF
.,TRBV9,CASSGPDSALEAFF
.,TRBV4-3,CASSQGQQNTGELFF
.,TRBV12-5,CASGSPLAGGPKNEQFF
many,TRBV5-1,CASSLAYRGVQETQYF
.,TRBV2,CASSEPLSSYNEQFF
.,TRBV10-3,CAIRGGVRTEAFF
.,TRBV7-9,CASSLVYSGNTIYF
.,TRBV6-6,CASSPGGTGGSETQYF
.,TRBV30,CAWSGQGFTEAFF